This T cell receptor (beta chain) was captured by sequencing in a study of cytomegalovirus exposure and HLA in healthy donors. Study context: As released early, the data held 70 million to 100 million unique TCRs from HLA-typed donors.

Vbeta (60) and Jbeta (13) primers were used in the PCR. Clones were read by immunoSEQ multiplex PCR, and TCRdb kept only the in-frame ones, dropping some. The top ten hold about 3.5% of the sample, which has about 110,000 clones, roughly three quarters seen once. Concerning this clone: Its antigen is unidentified.

Nominal health characterized the donors when sampled, though unrecorded immune exposures were likely. Overall study results and limits: In an earlier analysis, productive rearrangement rates for most beta V segments clustered near 90% or 30%.

Germline loops: CDR1 LNHDA, CDR2 SQIVND (reference sequence). The CDR3 spans 14 residues. V was clipped by 4 bases and J by 5 bases, with 14 bases between them. Sample: PBMCs. The V and J genes are TRBV19 and TRBJ1-1, with a weak D call TRBD1 (6 bases). The receptor's source is a man aged 25-45 years in good health and CMV-seronegative. CDR3 sequence reads: CASSNWGGQTEAFF. For the CDR3, the DNA is TGTGCCAGTAGTAATTGGGGGGGGCAGACTGAAGCTTTCTTT.